This T cell receptor (beta chain) stems from a study of T cell changes during pregnancy in multiple sclerosis. The CDR3 totals 20 residues. V lost 6 bases and J 6 bases, leaving 33 bases between the germline ends. Germline V gene data show CDR1 as SGHNT and CDR2 as YENEEA. The protocol was immunoSEQ multiplex PCR, while the TCRdb copy is restricted to in-frame clones and leaves out a portion. The sample yields 90,000 to 100,000 clones, roughly 93% seen once. This specimen consisted of peripheral blood, obtained in the first trimester of pregnancy. This TCR was recovered from a female donor with multiple sclerosis, enrolled in a pregnancy study. V and J are TRBV11-3 and TRBJ1-3; D is perhaps TRBD1 (5 bases). The CDR3 reads CASRVSWGTSGVGFLNTIYF. The CDR3 DNA reads TGTGCCAGCAGAGTTTCATGGGGCACGTCGGGAGTGGGATTTCTAAACACCATATATTTT.